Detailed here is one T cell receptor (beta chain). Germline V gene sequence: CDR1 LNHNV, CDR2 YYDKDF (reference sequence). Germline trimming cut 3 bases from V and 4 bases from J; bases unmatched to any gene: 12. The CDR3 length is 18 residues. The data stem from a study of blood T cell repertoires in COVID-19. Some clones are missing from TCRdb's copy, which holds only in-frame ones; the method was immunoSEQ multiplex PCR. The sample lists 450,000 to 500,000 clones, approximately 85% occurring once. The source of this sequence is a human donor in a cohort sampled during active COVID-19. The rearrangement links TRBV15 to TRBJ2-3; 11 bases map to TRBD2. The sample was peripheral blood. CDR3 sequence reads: CATSRTGRGTSGPDTQYF. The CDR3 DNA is TGTGCCACCAGCAGGACGGGGAGGGGGACTAGCGGACCAGATACGCAGTATTTT.